Listed below are T cell receptor beta chains from one sample, sequenced in a study of T cell responses to AZD1222 COVID-19 vaccine. Profiled with immunoSEQ multiplex PCR; TCRdb holds only in-frame clones, not every one. The sample includes roughly 110,000 clones, around 87% seen only once; the top ten take around 12%. The source was peripheral blood, collected on day 0 of AZD1222 vaccination. These receptors all come from an adult in good health. Each CDR3 is given with its conserved first and last residue. The D gene is left open where the match is weak. Only part of the rows carry a size: once, few, many, or a class if the clone is expanded.

-	-	TRBV5-1	TRBJ1-2	TGCGCCAGCAGCTTGGAAAACGGGTATGGCTACACCTTC	CASSLENGYGYTF
-	once	TRBV10-3	TRBJ2-1	TGTGCCATCAGTCCGATGGTGGGTGAGCAGTTCTTC	CAISPMVGEQFF
TRBD1	-	TRBV29-1	TRBJ2-7	TGCAGCGTGCTGATACAGGGGTTTCGCTACGAGCAGTACTTC	CSVLIQGFRYEQYF
-	-	TRBV4-3	TRBJ2-6	TGCGCCAGCAGTCAAAGGGGGTCTGGGGCCAACGTCCTGACTTTC	CASSQRGSGANVLTF
-	-	TRBV7-9	TRBJ2-7	TGTGCCAGCAGTCCCACAGGTGGCCTAAGGGAGCAGTACTTC	CASSPTGGLREQYF
-	-	TRBV29-1	TRBJ1-6	TGCAGCGTTGATGTGGGGGATAATTCACCCCTCCACTTT	CSVDVGDNSPLHF
TRBD1	-	TRBV7-9	TRBJ1-1	TGTGCCAGCAGCCGTTCAGGGGGTTCGGGTGAAGCTTTCTTT	CASSRSGGSGEAFF
TRBD2	-	TRBV7-2	TRBJ2-1	TGTGCCAGCAGCTTAGGGACTAGCGCCTACAATGAGCAGTTCTTC	CASSLGTSAYNEQFF
-	-	TRBV7-3	TRBJ2-2	TGTGCCAGCAGCGCCCGTAGCGGTGGAACCGGGGAGCTGTTTTTT	CASSARSGGTGELFF
-	-	TRBV28	TRBJ1-6	TGTGCCAGCATGGGTCAGCAAATTTCACCCCTCCACTTT	CASMGQQISPLHF
TRBD2	once	TRBV28	TRBJ2-7	TGTGCCAGCAGACCTCCGGGACTAGCCTACGAGCAGTACTTC	CASRPPGLAYEQYF
-	-	TRBV19	TRBJ1-5	TGTGCCAGTAGTTCGGACAGTAGCAATCAGCCCCAGCATTTT	CASSSDSSNQPQHF
-	-	TRBV11-2	TRBJ1-1	TGTGCCAGCAGCTTAGAAATCATGAACACTGAAGCTTTCTTT	CASSLEIMNTEAFF
-	-	TRBV5-1	TRBJ2-3	TGCGCCAGCAGTTCGGGGTACAGCACAGATACGCAGTATTTT	CASSSGYSTDTQYF
TRBD2	-	TRBV11-3	TRBJ2-5	TGTGCCAGCAGCCTCGGGACTAGCGGGAGGTTACAAGAGACCCAGTACTTC	CASSLGTSGRLQETQYF
-	-	TRBV10-3	TRBJ2-5	TGTGCCATCAGTGGGGCGAAAGGGACAACGGAGACCCAGTACTTC	CAISGAKGTTETQYF
TRBD2	-	TRBV7-6	TRBJ2-3	TGTGCCAGCAGCTTAGGCACAGGGACTAGACTTGTGCCAGATACGCAGTATTTT	CASSLGTGTRLVPDTQYF
-	-	TRBV6-5	TRBJ2-2	TGTGCCAGCAGTTACTCGGGCACCGGGGAGCTGTTTTTT	CASSYSGTGELFF
-	-	TRBV29-1	TRBJ1-2	TGCAGCGCCCGAGGGGGGGCTATAATATATGGCTACACCTTC	CSARGGAIIYGYTF
-	-	TRBV28	TRBJ1-1	TGTGCCAGCAGTCCTCCGCAAGACACTGAAGCTTTCTTT	CASSPPQDTEAFF
TRBD2	-	TRBV28	TRBJ2-1	TGTGCCAGCAAGACGGCTAGCGGGAGCGGCTCCTACAATGAGCAGTTCTTC	CASKTASGSGSYNEQFF
-	-	TRBV12-3/TRBV12-4	TRBJ2-5	TGTGCCAGCAGAAATAGTCGAGAGACCCAGTACTTC	CASRNSRETQYF
-	-	TRBV28	TRBJ2-7	TGTGCCAGCAGGCCCCCGGCGCCAAGGCGAGAGCAGTACTTC	CASRPPAPRREQYF
-	-	TRBV27	TRBJ1-1	TGTGCCAGCAGCCCCGTTACCTTATCAGGGTTGAACACTGAAGCTTTCTTT	CASSPVTLSGLNTEAFF
-	-	TRBV4-2	TRBJ2-5	TGTGCCAGCAGCCAAGGATTGGGGGGACAACAAGAGACCCAGTACTTC	CASSQGLGGQQETQYF
TRBD2	-	TRBV7-9	TRBJ2-7	TGTGCCAGCAGTCCTAGCGGGAGTGGGTACGAGCAGTACTTC	CASSPSGSGYEQYF
TRBD1	-	TRBV19	TRBJ1-4	TGTGCCACCTCCGGGACAGTTAATGAAAAACTGTTTTTT	CATSGTVNEKLFF
TRBD2	-	TRBV5-4	TRBJ2-7	TGTGCCAGCAGCACCCGGGGGGGCTACGAGCAGTACTTC	CASSTRGGYEQYF
-	-	TRBV4-2	TRBJ2-2	TGTGCCAGCAGCCAAGTGACCGGGGAGCTGTTTTTT	CASSQVTGELFF
TRBD1	-	TRBV9	TRBJ2-5	TGTGCCAGCAGCGTAGCGACAGGGGACGGAGAGACCCAGTACTTC	CASSVATGDGETQYF
TRBD2	-	TRBV28	TRBJ2-6	TGTGCCAGCAGTCGACTAGCGGGAGGGCCTGGGGCCAACGTCCTGACTTTC	CASSRLAGGPGANVLTF
-	-	TRBV28	TRBJ1-4	TGTGCCAGCAGTTCAAGCGTTTATAATGAAAAACTGTTTTTT	CASSSSVYNEKLFF
-	once	TRBV28	TRBJ2-1	TGTGCCACCGGACAGAGCTCCTACAATGAGCAGTTCTTC	CATGQSSYNEQFF
-	-	TRBV5-6	TRBJ1-4	TGTGCCAGCAGCTTGGCCCGGGACATATCTAATGAAAAACTGTTTTTT	CASSLARDISNEKLFF
TRBD2	few	TRBV6-5	TRBJ2-2	TGTGCCAGCAGTCCCCTAGCGGGATTAGGGGAGCTGTTTTTT	CASSPLAGLGELFF
-	once	TRBV19	TRBJ2-7	TGTGCCAGTAGTATAGGACGGGCCCATCTGCCCGAGCAGTACTTC	CASSIGRAHLPEQYF
-	-	TRBV18	TRBJ2-2	TGTGCCAGCTCAACGACAGGGTTGGAGGGCACCGGGGAGCTGTTTTTT	CASSTTGLEGTGELFF
TRBD1	-	TRBV5-4	TRBJ1-1	TGTGCCAGCAGCCCTCCCGGGACAGGGTACACTGAAGCTTTCTTT	CASSPPGTGYTEAFF
-	-	TRBV28	TRBJ1-1	TGTGCCAGCAGTTTTGGGTCGAACACTGAAGCTTTCTTT	CASSFGSNTEAFF
TRBD1	-	TRBV7-3	TRBJ1-1	TGTGCCAGCAGCCTCTCTCCGACAGGGGTGGCTGAAGCTTTCTTT	CASSLSPTGVAEAFF
-	-	TRBV11-2	TRBJ2-3	TGTGCCAGCAGCTTACCCAATACGCAGTATTTT	CASSLPNTQYF
TRBD1	once	TRBV6-5	TRBJ2-2	TGTGCCAGCAGTTACGGACAGGGGGCGAACACCGGGGAGCTGTTTTTT	CASSYGQGANTGELFF
-	-	TRBV11-2	TRBJ1-2	TGTGCCAGCAGCTTAGAAAGGATTGGCTACACCTTC	CASSLERIGYTF
TRBD1	-	TRBV3-1/TRBV3-2	TRBJ1-2	TGTGCCAGCAGCCACTCTCCCGGGACAGGGGGCGATGGCTACACCTTC	CASSHSPGTGGDGYTF
-	-	TRBV11-3	TRBJ2-1	TGTGCCAGCAGCTTAGGAGGGGTCAATGAGCAGTTCTTC	CASSLGGVNEQFF
-	many	TRBV6-4	TRBJ1-5	TGTGCCAGCAAGGGCCGCACAAGCAATCAGCCCCAGCATTTT	CASKGRTSNQPQHF